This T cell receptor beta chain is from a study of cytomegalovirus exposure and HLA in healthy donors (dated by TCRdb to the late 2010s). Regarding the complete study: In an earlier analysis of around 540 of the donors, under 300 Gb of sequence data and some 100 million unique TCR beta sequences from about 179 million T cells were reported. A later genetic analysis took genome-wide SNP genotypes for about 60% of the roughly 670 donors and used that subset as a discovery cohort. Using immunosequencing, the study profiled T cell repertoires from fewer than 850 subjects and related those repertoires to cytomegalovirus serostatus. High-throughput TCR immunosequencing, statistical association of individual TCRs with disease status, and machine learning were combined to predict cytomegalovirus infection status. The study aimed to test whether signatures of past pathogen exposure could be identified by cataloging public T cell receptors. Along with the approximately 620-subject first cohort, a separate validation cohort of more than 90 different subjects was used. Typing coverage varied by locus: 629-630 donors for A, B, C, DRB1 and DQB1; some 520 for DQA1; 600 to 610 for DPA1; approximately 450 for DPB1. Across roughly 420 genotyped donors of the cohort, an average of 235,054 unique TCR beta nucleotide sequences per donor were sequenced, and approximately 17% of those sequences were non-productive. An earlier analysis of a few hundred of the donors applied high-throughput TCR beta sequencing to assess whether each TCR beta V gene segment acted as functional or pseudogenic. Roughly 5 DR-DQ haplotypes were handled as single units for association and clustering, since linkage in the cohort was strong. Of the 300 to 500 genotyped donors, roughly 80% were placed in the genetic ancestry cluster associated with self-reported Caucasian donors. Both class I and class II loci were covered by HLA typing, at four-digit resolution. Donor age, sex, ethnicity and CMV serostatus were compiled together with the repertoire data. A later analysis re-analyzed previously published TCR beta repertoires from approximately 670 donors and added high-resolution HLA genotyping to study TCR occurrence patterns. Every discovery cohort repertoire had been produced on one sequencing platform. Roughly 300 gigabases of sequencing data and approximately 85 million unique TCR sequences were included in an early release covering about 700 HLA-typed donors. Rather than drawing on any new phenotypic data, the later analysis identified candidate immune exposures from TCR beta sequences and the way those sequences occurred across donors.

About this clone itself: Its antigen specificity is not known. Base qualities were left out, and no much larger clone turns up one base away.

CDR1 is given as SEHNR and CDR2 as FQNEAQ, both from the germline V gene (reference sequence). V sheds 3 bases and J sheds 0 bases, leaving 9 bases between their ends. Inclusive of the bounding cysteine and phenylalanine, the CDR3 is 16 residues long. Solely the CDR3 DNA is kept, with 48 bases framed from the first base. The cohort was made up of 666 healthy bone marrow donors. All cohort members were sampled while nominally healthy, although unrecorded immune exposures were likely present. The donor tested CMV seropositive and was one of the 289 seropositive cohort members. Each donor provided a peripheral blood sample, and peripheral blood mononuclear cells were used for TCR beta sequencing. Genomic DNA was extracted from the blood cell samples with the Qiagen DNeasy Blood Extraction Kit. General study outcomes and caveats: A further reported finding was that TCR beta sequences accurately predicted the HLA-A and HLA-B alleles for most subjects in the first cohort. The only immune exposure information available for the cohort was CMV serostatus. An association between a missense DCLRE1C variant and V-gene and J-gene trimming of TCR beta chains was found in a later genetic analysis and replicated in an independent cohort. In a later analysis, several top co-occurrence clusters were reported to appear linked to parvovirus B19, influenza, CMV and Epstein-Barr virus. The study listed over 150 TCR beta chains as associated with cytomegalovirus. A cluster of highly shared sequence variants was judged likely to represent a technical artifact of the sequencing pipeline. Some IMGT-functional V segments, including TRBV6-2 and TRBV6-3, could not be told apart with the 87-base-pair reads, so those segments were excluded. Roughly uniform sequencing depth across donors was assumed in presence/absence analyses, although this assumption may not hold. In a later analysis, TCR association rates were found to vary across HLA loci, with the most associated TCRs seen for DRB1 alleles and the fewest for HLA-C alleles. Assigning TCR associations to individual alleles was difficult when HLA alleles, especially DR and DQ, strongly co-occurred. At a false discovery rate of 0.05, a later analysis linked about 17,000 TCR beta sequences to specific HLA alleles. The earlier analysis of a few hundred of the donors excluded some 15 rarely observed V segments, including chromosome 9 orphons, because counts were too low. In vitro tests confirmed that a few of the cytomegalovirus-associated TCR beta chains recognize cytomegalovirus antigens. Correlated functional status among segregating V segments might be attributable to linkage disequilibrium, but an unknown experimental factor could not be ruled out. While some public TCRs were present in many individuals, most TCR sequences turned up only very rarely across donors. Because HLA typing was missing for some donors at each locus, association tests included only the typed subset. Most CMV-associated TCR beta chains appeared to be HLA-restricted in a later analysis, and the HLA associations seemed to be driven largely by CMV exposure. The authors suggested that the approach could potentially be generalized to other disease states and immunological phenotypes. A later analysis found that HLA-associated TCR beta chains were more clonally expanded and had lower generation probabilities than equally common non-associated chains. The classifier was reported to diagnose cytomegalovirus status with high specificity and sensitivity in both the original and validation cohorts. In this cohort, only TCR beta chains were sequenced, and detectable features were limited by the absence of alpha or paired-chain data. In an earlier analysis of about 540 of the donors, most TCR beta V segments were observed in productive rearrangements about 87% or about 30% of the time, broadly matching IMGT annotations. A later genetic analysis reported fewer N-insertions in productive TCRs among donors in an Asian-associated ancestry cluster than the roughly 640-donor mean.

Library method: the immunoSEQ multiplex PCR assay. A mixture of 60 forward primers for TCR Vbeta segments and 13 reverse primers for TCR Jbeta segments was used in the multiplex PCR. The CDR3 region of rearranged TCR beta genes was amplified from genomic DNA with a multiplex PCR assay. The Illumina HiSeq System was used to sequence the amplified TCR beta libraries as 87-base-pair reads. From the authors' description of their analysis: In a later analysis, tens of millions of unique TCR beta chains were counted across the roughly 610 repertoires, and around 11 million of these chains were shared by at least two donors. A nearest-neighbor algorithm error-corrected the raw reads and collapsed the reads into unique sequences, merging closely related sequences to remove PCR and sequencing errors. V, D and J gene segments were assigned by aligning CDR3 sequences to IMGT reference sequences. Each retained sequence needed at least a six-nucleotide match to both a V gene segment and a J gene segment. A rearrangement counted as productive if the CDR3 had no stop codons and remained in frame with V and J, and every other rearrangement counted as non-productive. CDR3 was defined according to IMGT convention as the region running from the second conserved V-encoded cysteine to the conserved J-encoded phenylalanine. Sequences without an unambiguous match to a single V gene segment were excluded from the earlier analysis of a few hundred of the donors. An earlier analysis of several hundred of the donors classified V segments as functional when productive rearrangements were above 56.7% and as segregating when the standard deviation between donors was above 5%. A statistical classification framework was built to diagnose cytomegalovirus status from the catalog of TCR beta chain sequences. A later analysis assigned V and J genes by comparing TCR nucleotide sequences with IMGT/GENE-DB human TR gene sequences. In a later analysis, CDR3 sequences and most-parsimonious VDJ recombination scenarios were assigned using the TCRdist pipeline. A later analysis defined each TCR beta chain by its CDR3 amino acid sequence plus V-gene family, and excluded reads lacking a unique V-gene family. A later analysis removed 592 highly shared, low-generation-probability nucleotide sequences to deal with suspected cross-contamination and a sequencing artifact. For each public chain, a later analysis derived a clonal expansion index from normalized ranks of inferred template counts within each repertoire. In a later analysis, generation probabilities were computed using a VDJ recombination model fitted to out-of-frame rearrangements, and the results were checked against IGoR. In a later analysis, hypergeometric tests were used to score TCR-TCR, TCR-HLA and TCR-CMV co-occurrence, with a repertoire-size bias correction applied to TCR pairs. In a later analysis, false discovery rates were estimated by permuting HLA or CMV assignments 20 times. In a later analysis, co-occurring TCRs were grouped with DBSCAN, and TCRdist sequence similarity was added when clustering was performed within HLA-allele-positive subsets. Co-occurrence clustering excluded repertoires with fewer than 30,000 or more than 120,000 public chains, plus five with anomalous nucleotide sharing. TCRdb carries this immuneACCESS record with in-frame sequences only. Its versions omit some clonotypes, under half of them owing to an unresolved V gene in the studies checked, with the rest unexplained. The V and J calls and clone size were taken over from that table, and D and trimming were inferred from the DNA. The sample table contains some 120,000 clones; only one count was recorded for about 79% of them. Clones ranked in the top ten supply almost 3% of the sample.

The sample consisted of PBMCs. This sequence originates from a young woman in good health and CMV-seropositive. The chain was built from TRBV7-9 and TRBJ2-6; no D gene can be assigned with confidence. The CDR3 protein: CASSFRINSGANVLTF. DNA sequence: TGTGCCAGCAGCTTCAGGATTAACTCTGGGGCCAACGTCCTGACTTTC. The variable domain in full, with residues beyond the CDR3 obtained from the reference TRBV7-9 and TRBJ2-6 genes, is DTGVSQNPRHKITKRGQNVTFRCDPISEHNRLYWYRQTLGQGPEFLTYFQNEAQLEKSRLLSDRFSAERPKGSFSTLEIQRTEQGDSAMYLCASSFRINSGANVLTFGAGSRLTVL.